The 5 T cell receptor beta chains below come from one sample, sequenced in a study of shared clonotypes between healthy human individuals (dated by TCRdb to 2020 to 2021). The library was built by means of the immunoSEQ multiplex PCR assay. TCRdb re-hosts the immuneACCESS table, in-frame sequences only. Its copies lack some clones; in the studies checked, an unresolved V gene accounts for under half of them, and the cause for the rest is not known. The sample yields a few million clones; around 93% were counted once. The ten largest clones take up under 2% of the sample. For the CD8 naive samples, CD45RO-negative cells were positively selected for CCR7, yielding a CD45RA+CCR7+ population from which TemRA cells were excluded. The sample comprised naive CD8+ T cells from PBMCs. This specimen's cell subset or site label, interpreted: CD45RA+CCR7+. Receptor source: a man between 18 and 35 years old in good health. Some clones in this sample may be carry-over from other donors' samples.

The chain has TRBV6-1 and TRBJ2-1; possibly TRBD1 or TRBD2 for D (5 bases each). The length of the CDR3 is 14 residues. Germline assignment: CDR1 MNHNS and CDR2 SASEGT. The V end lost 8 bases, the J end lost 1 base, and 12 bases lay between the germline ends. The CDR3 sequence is CASQDTGSYNEQFF. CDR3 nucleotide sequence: TGTGCCAGCCAGGACACGGGGTCCTACAATGAGCAGTTCTTC.

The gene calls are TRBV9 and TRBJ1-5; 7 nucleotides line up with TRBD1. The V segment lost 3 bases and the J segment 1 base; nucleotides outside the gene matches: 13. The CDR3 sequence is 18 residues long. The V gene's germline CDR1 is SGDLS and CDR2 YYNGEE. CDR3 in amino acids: CASSDRAPGGESNQPQHF. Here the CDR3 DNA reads TGTGCCAGCAGCGACCGAGCCCCAGGGGGTGAAAGCAATCAGCCCCAGCATTTT.

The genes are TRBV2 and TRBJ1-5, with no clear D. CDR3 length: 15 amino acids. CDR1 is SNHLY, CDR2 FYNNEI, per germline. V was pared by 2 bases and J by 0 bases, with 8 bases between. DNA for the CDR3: TGTGCCAGCAGTGAATGGGGAGATAGCAATCAGCCCCAGCATTTT. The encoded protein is CASSEWGDSNQPQHF.

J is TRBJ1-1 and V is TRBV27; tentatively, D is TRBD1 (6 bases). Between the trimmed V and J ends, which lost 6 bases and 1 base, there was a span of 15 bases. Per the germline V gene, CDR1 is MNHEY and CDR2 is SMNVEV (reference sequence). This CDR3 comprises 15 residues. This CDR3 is CASSRMARGNTEAFF. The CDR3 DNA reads TGTGCCAGCAGCCGAATGGCCAGGGGGAACACTGAAGCTTTCTTT.

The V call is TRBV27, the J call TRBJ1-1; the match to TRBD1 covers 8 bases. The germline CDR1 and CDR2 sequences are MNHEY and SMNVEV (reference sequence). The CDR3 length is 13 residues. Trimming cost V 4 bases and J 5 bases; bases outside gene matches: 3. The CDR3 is CASSWHRGTEAFF. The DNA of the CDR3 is TGTGCCAGCAGTTGGCACAGGGGGACTGAAGCTTTCTTT.